This T cell receptor (beta chain) is from a study of cytomegalovirus exposure and HLA in healthy donors. Across the study: About 79 million unique TCRs from HLA-typed donors were held in an early data release. Overall study findings and caveats: When analyzed later, a missense DCLRE1C variant was found to be linked to TCR beta V- and J-gene trimming.

Remarks on this clone: The antigen remains undetermined.

The PCR had 60 Vbeta and 13 Jbeta primers. Generated by immunoSEQ multiplex PCR, the TCRdb table keeps only in-frame clones and is missing some. The ten top clones account for around 1.1%, within a sample of about 200,000 clones. CDR3 size: 14 residues. Germline CDR1 MNHNY, CDR2 SVGAGI (reference sequence). V lost 0 bases and J lost 8, with 13 bases in between. The J gene is TRBJ1-2, the V gene TRBV6-6; D remains unclear. This receptor was obtained from a girl between 2 and 10 years old in good health and CMV-seropositive. The specimen was PBMCs. Here the CDR3 DNA reads TGTGCCAGCAGTTACTCGACGGAGGGAAGAGGCTACACCTTC. Translating gives CASSYSTEGRGYTF.